Presented here are 9 T cell receptor beta chains from one specimen sequenced in a study of cytomegalovirus exposure and HLA in healthy donors. PCR amplification relied on 60 Vbeta primers (plus 13 Jbeta primers). Libraries were prepared by immunoSEQ multiplex PCR; TCRdb keeps only in-frame clonotypes and omits some of them. There are about 110,000 clones in the sample; approximately 79% occur only once, and 6.2% lies in the top ten. Sequencing was carried out using PBMCs. The source of these receptors is a man younger than 40 in good health and CMV-seropositive.

DNA of the CDR3: TGTGCCAGCAGCTTAGCCACCAGGGTGGGTGGAGAGACCCAGTACTTC. Translating it yields CASSLATRVGGETQYF. The genes are TRBV7-2 and TRBJ2-5; TRBD1 is a possible D gene (5 bases). CDR1 is SGHTA, CDR2 FQGNSA, per germline. The ends were cut back, 0 bases at V and 4 bases at J, with 15 bases in the middle. This CDR3 has 16 amino acids. Using reference TRBV7-2 and TRBJ2-5 for the parts outside the CDR3, the full variable domain is GAGVSQSPSNKVTEKGKDVELRCDPISGHTALYWYRQSLGQGLEFLIYFQGNSAPDKSGLPSDRFSAERTGGSVSTLTIQRTQQEDSAVYLCASSLATRVGGETQYFGPGTRLLVL.

This clone was seen at least ten times. V and J are TRBV7-2 and TRBJ1-1; D perhaps matches TRBD1 (6 bases). This CDR3 is built from 13 residues. Germline-derived CDR1 and CDR2 are SGHTA and FQGNSA. V shed 4 bases and J shed 5 bases, with 11 bases lying between them. CDR3: CASSSDRMTEAFF. The CDR3 nucleotides read TGTGCCAGCAGCTCTGACAGGATGACTGAAGCTTTCTTT.

The chain employs TRBV4-1 and TRBJ1-4; 7 nucleotides agree with TRBD1. The V segment lost 4 bases and the J segment 8 bases; nucleotides outside the gene matches: 10. Germline CDR1 MGHRA, CDR2 YSYEKL. This CDR3 is built from 15 residues. CDR3 in DNA: TGCGCCAGCAGCCCCCAACAGGGGCGCAGGGAAAAACTGTTTTTT. As protein: CASSPQQGRREKLFF.

This clone was recorded once. This sequence joins TRBV5-1 and TRBJ2-5; D gene unclear. The germline gives CDR1 SGHRS, CDR2 YFSETQ. The V gene lost 1 base and the J gene lost 2 bases, with 6 bases spanning the gap. The CDR3 totals 13 residues. The CDR3 coding sequence is TGCGCCAGCAGCTTGCAGGAACAAGAGACCCAGTACTTC. Translated, it gives CASSLQEQETQYF.

The chain uses TRBV2 and TRBJ2-7; D is undetermined. CDR1 SNHLY and CDR2 FYNNEI come from the germline V gene. This CDR3 is built from 12 residues. V lost 7 bases and J 1 base, leaving 8 bases between the germline ends. The CDR3 region has the DNA TGTGCCAGCATCCAGTGGTCCTACGAGCAGTACTTC. This sequence encodes CASIQWSYEQYF.

The chain combines TRBV12-5 with TRBJ2-3, with 9 bases that match TRBD1. Germline V gives CDR1 LGHNT, CDR2 FRNRAP. The CDR3 consists of 15 residues. Trimming at V came to 7 bases and at J to 4 bases, leaving 9 bases not matched to a gene. CDR3 nucleotide sequence: TGTGCTAGTGCCCGGGGACAGGGAGGCGCAGATACGCAGTATTTT. Its translation: CASARGQGGADTQYF.

This clone was detected only a few times. The J gene is TRBJ2-7, the V gene TRBV6-6; 7 bases are shared with TRBD2. J gave up 2 bases and V 6 bases, and 7 bases lay outside the gene matches. This CDR3 contains 14 residues. Germline V gene lookup returns CDR1 MNHNY and CDR2 SVGAGI (reference sequence). Written as DNA, the CDR3 is TGTGCCAGCAGCATAGTTGGGACTACCTACGAGCAGTACTTC. Its translation is CASSIVGTTYEQYF.

V gene TRBV14 combines with J gene TRBJ2-3; 7 nucleotides agree with TRBD1. Per the germline V gene, CDR1 is SGHDN and CDR2 is FVKESK. CDR3 length equals 19 residues. V shed 1 base, J shed 1 base, and the junction held 14 bases outside the gene matches. CDR3 coding DNA: TGTGCCAGCAGCCAAGCAAGGACAGGTTTAGTTTTTGGCACAGATACGCAGTATTTT. Its translation: CASSQARTGLVFGTDTQYF.

The chain couples TRBV27 to TRBJ1-1; a possible D gene is TRBD1 (5 bases). The CDR3 runs 17 residues. V was pared by 3 bases and J by 0 bases, with 17 bases between. CDR1 and CDR2 (germline): MNHEY, SMNVEV (reference sequence). The CDR3 bases are TGTGCCAGCAGTTTTAAGAACGCAGGGATCATGAACACTGAAGCTTTCTTT. Translated, it gives CASSFKNAGIMNTEAFF.